The 22 T cell receptor beta chains listed next were all sequenced from one sample in a study of blood T cell repertoires in COVID-19. The table came from immunoSEQ multiplex PCR; TCRdb's copy has only in-frame clones and leaves some out. The sample lists about 61,000 clones; more than 75% were seen once. The sequenced material came from peripheral blood. The receptors were sampled from a human donor in a cohort sampled during active COVID-19.

This chain connects TRBV7-9 to TRBJ1-5; D remains unclear. CDR1 is SEHNR and CDR2 is FQNEAQ in the germline V gene (reference sequence). V lost 5 bases and J 2 bases, leaving 4 bases between the germline ends. CDR3 size: 12 residues. This CDR3 reads CASSQGNQPQHF. CDR3 in DNA: TGTGCCAGCAGCCAGGGCAATCAGCCCCAGCATTTT.

This rearrangement joins TRBV5-1 to TRBJ2-7; TRBD2 matches at 8 bases. The V segment lost 5 bases and the J segment 5 bases; nucleotides outside the gene matches: 15. The CDR3 extends over 16 amino acids. Germline assignment: CDR1 SGHRS and CDR2 YFSETQ. The CDR3 bases are TGCGCCAGCAGGCCGGCGAGATTCGGGGGGGCCGACGAGCAGTACTTC. Amino acids: CASRPARFGGADEQYF. Full variable domain (missing parts from reference TRBV5-1 and TRBJ2-7): KAGVTQTPRYLIKTRGQQVTLSCSPISGHRSVSWYQQTPGQGLQFLFEYFSETQRNKGNFPGRFSGRQFSNSRSEMNVSTLELGDSALYLCASRPARFGGADEQYFGPGTRLTVT.

As DNA, the CDR3 is TGTGCCAGCAGCTTCGAGGGGGATGAAAAACTGTTTTTT. It specifies CASSFEGDEKLFF. This chain joins TRBV9 and TRBJ1-4; TRBD1 might be the D (6 bases). CDR3 length: 13 amino acids. Trimming stripped 4 bases from V and 6 bases from J, with 10 bases between. Germline V gene lookup returns CDR1 SGDLS and CDR2 YYNGEE.

The chain uses TRBV25-1 and TRBJ2-7, with a possible D match to TRBD1 (7 bases). Trimming cost V 11 bases and J 3 bases, with 14 bases left between them. Germline-derived CDR1 and CDR2 are MGHDK and SYGVNS. There are 12 residues in the CDR3. The CDR3 sequence: CAAGPGGYEQYF. CDR3 nucleotides: TGTGCCGCGGGGCCAGGGGGCTACGAGCAGTACTTC.

J is TRBJ2-7 and V is TRBV15, with D perhaps matching TRBD2 (5 bases). The CDR3 covers 14 residues. V lost 3 bases and J lost 3, with 12 bases in between. CDR1 is LNHNV and CDR2 is YYDKDF in the germline V gene (reference sequence). CDR3 nucleotide sequence: TGTGCCACCAGCAGTGCTCGGGGAATCTACGAGCAGTACTTC. It yields the protein CATSSARGIYEQYF.

This clone was seen a few times. V gene TRBV2 combines with J gene TRBJ2-1; D is uncertain. Germline V gene data show CDR1 as SNHLY and CDR2 as FYNNEI. The CDR3 sequence is 14 residues long. V lost 0 bases and J 5 bases, leaving 8 bases between the germline ends. This CDR3 is CASSEASVDNEQFF. Here the CDR3 DNA reads TGTGCCAGCAGTGAAGCCTCCGTCGACAATGAGCAGTTCTTC. The full variable domain, its missing parts supplied by reference TRBV2 and TRBJ2-1, is EPEVTQTPSHQVTQMGQEVILRCVPISNHLYFYWYRQILGQKVEFLVSFYNNEISEKSEIFDDQFSVERPDGSNFTLKIRSTKLEDSAMYFCASSEASVDNEQFFGPGTRLTVL.

CDR3 in amino acids: CASSPTSVNSPLHF. CDR3 sequence (DNA): TGTGCCAGCTCACCAACCAGCGTGAATTCACCCCTCCACTTT. The chain is built from TRBV18 and TRBJ1-6; D unclear. Trimming cost V 2 bases and J 7 bases, with 9 bases left between them. Germline V gene data show CDR1 as KGHSH and CDR2 as LQKENI. This CDR3 spans 14 amino acids. The variable domain in full, completed from reference TRBV18 and TRBJ1-6, reads NAGVMQNPRHLVRRRGQEARLRCSPMKGHSHVYWYRQLPEEGLKFMVYLQKENIIDESGMPKERFSAEFPKEGPSILRIQQVVRGDSAAYFCASSPTSVNSPLHFGNGTRLTVT.

This rearrangement joins TRBV6-5 to TRBJ1-2; D is ambiguous. Trimming shortened V by 5 bases and J by 8 bases, and 15 bases separated the two germline ends. Germline V gene data show CDR1 as MNHEY and CDR2 as SVGAGI. CDR3 length equals 13 residues. The CDR3 spells CASSRTGYEGYTF. CDR3 DNA sequence: TGTGCCAGCAGTCGGACGGGGTATGAGGGCTACACCTTC.

The chain links TRBV19 to TRBJ1-1; D is uncertain. The CDR3 loop spans 15 amino acids. Germline V gene sequence: CDR1 LNHDA, CDR2 SQIVND (reference sequence). With 4 bases removed from V and 0 bases from J, the gap between germline ends came to 12 bases. The CDR3 bases are TGTGCCAGTAGTACTTCGAGTATCATGAACACTGAAGCTTTCTTT. Translating it yields CASSTSSIMNTEAFF.

V gene TRBV2 combines with J gene TRBJ1-1; no clear D gene. V lost 6 bases to trimming and J lost 0 bases, with 8 bases between them. The CDR3 is made up of 13 amino acids. Germline CDR1 and CDR2: SNHLY and FYNNEI. DNA for the CDR3: TGTGCCAGCAGGCAACAGTTGAACACTGAAGCTTTCTTT. This codes for CASRQQLNTEAFF. Full variable domain (outside the CDR3, taken from reference TRBV2 and TRBJ1-1): EPEVTQTPSHQVTQMGQEVILRCVPISNHLYFYWYRQILGQKVEFLVSFYNNEISEKSEIFDDQFSVERPDGSNFTLKIRSTKLEDSAMYFCASRQQLNTEAFFGQGTRLTVV.

The gene calls are TRBV10-3 and TRBJ2-7; TRBD2 agrees at 11 bases. This CDR3 spans 13 amino acids. Germline CDR1 reads ENHRY; CDR2 reads SYGVKD. The V segment lost 8 bases and the J segment 3 bases; nucleotides outside the gene matches: 3. CDR3 protein: CAIGLAGNYEQYF. Here the CDR3 DNA reads TGTGCCATCGGACTAGCGGGTAACTACGAGCAGTACTTC.

In nucleotides, the CDR3 is TGTGCCAGCAGTGATCAACCGTCAGGGTTCTATGGCTACACCTTC. Protein sequence: CASSDQPSGFYGYTF. The chain combines TRBV2 with TRBJ1-2, with D perhaps TRBD1 (5 bases). Germline lookup yields CDR1 SNHLY and CDR2 FYNNEI. V shed 3 bases and J shed 4 bases, with 15 bases lying between them. This CDR3 is built from 15 residues.

The genes are TRBV10-2 and TRBJ2-7, with 12 nucleotides matching TRBD2. The CDR3 sequence is 14 residues long. With 6 bases clipped from V and 4 bases from J, the junction kept 4 bases outside the gene matches. CDR1 is WSHSY, CDR2 SAAADI, per germline. CDR3 DNA: TGCGCCAGCAGGGAGACTAGCGGGGGTTACGAGCAGTACTTC. Translating gives CASRETSGGYEQYF.

J is TRBJ1-2 and V is TRBV11-2; unclear D gene. The length of the CDR3 is 12 residues. Germline loops: CDR1 SGHAT, CDR2 FQNNGV. V lost 1 base and J lost 5, with 5 bases in between. CDR3 sequence (DNA): TGTGCCAGCAGCTTAGGCGGATATGGCTACACCTTC. This translates into CASSLGGYGYTF. Full variable domain (missing parts from reference TRBV11-2 and TRBJ1-2): EAGVAQSPRYKIIEKRQSVAFWCNPISGHATLYWYQQILGQGPKLLIQFQNNGVVDDSQLPKDRFSAERLKGVDSTLKIQPAKLEDSAVYLCASSLGGYGYTFGSGTRLTVV.

The CDR3 spells CASSFGTGNQPQHF. Written as DNA, the CDR3 is TGTGCCAGCAGCTTTGGGACAGGCAATCAGCCCCAGCATTTT. This sequence joins TRBV11-2 and TRBJ1-5; 7 nucleotides align to TRBD1. The germline gives CDR1 SGHAT, CDR2 FQNNGV. V shed 3 bases, J shed 2 bases, and the junction held 1 base outside the gene matches. This CDR3 is built from 14 residues. Full variable domain (outside the CDR3, taken from reference TRBV11-2 and TRBJ1-5): EAGVAQSPRYKIIEKRQSVAFWCNPISGHATLYWYQQILGQGPKLLIQFQNNGVVDDSQLPKDRFSAERLKGVDSTLKIQPAKLEDSAVYLCASSFGTGNQPQHFGDGTRLSIL.

V is TRBV2 and J is TRBJ2-3, with 9 bases aligning to TRBD2. With 3 bases clipped from V and 2 bases from J, the junction kept 3 bases outside the gene matches. The CDR3 is 15 residues long. Germline CDR1 and CDR2: SNHLY and FYNNEI. CDR3 amino acids: CASSEQGLATDTQYF. DNA of the CDR3: TGTGCCAGCAGTGAGCAGGGACTAGCCACAGATACGCAGTATTTT.

Comment on this clone: Relative to the germline gene, one junction end is altered; a read error may explain this. The chain joins TRBV7-8 to TRBJ1-3; possibly TRBD1 for D (6 bases). Looked up from germline, CDR1 is SGHVS and CDR2 is FQNEAQ. The CDR3 totals 13 residues. The DNA for the CDR3 is TGTGCCAGCAGCTTAGTGGGGGCGCGGGGGGGAGATTTT. Encoded protein: CASSLVGARGGDF.

The chain recombines TRBV4-1 with TRBJ2-4; 7 bases map to TRBD2. The CDR3 has 17 residues. Germline V gene lookup returns CDR1 MGHRA and CDR2 YSYEKL. V shed 0 bases and J 0 bases; nucleotides not matched to a gene: 5. The CDR3 reads CASSQEGGGLAKNIQYF. CDR3 DNA sequence: TGCGCCAGCAGCCAAGAGGGGGGGGGACTAGCCAAAAACATTCAGTACTTC.

In its sample, this clone was seen a few times. The chain combines TRBV5-4 with TRBJ1-1; D perhaps matches TRBD1 (6 bases). V was clipped by 4 bases and J by 3 bases, with 16 bases between them. Germline loops: CDR1 SGHNT, CDR2 YYREEE (reference sequence). The CDR3 contains 15 residues. The CDR3 nucleotides are TGTGCCAGCAGCCATCAACAGGGTGGGCACACTGAAGCTTTCTTT. Translated: CASSHQQGGHTEAFF.

This clone was found once. This CDR3 reads CASSLASGNGELFF. Written as DNA, the CDR3 is TGTGCCAGCAGCTTAGCTTCGGGTAACGGGGAGCTGTTTTTT. The chain is built from TRBV7-8 and TRBJ2-2, with D unclear. The CDR3 runs to 14 residues. Looked up from germline, CDR1 is SGHVS and CDR2 is FQNEAQ. V lost 0 bases, J lost 7 bases, and 9 bases lay in between.

The chain couples TRBV5-6 to TRBJ2-1; D call uncertain. CDR3 length equals 12 residues. V was pared by 4 bases and J by 7 bases, with 9 bases between. Per germline, CDR1 SGHDT and CDR2 YYEEEE. The CDR3 is CASSRMRNEQFF. The CDR3 region has the DNA TGTGCCAGCAGCCGTATGAGGAATGAGCAGTTCTTC.

The chain links TRBV18 to TRBJ2-5; a weak D match, TRBD2 (6 bases). The length of the CDR3 is 17 residues. CDR1 is KGHSH, CDR2 LQKENI, per germline. V gave up 3 bases and J gave up 3 bases, with 20 bases separating them. The CDR3 DNA reads as TGTGCCAGCTCACCGCGGGACGGATCGAGAGAAAAAGAGACCCAGTACTTC. Residues: CASSPRDGSREKETQYF. Complete variable domain (other parts from reference TRBV18 and TRBJ2-5): NAGVMQNPRHLVRRRGQEARLRCSPMKGHSHVYWYRQLPEEGLKFMVYLQKENIIDESGMPKERFSAEFPKEGPSILRIQQVVRGDSAAYFCASSPRDGSREKETQYFGPGTRLLVL.